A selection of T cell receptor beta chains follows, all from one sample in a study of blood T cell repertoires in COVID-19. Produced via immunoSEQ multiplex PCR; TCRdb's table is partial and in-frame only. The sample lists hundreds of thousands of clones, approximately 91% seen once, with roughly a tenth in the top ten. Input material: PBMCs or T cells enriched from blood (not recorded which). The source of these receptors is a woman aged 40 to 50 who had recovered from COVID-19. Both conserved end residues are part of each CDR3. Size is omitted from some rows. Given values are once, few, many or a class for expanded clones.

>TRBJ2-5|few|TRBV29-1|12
CSVEVRQETQYF
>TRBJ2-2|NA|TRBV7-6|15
CASSVGSVVSGELFF
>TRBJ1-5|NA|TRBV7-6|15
CASSLEAGFNQPQHF
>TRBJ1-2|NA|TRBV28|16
CASSRTGVIGDSGYTF
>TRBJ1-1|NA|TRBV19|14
CASREGRWNTEAFF
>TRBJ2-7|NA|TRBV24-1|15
CATRGTGGDDYEQYF
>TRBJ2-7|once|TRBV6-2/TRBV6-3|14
CASSRGKKDYEQYF
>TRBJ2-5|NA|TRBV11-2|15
CASTQTLAVWETQYF
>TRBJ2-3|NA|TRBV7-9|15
CASSFGAGLTDTQYF
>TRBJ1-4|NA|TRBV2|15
CASSEAERTNEKLFF
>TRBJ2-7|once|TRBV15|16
CATSRGAGDRGDEQYF
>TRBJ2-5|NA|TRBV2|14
CASTGTGYGETQYF
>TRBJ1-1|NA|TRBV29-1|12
CSVPAPGAEAFF
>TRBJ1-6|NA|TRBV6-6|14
CASRRGDRASPLHF
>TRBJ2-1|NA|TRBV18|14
CASSTGQGYNEQFF
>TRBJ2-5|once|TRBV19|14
CASSMTGNQETQYF
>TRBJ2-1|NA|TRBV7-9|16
CASSRLITSGIGEQFF
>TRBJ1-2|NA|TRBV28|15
CASSLTGTGNYGYTF
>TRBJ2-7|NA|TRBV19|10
CASITYEQYF
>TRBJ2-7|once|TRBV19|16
CASSIVTSGTTTQQYF
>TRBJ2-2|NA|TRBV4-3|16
CASSQDLTAYTGELFF
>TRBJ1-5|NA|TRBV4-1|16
CASSRTQDRGNQPQHF
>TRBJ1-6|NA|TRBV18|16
CASSPIGTGHNSPLHF
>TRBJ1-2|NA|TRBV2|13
CASSLGQLGGYTF
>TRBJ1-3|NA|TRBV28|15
CASSFGTLAGNTIYF
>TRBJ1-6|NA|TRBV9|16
CASSPTGGSYNSPLHF
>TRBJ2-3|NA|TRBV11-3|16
CASSLIAGGPRDTQYF
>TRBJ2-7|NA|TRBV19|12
CASKAGANEQYF
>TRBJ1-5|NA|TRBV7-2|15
CASSLAGQGGQPQHF
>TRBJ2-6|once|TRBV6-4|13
CASRSPGANVLTF
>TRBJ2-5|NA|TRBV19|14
CASSVDPRRETQYF
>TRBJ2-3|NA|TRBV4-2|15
CASSQPGGHTDTQYF
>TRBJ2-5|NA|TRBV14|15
CASSQARGVGETQYF
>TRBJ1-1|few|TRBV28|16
CASSSPGREDHTEAFF
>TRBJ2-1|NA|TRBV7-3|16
CASSLTGTSGGAEQFF
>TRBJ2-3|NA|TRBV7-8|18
CASSSTSGSLPSTDTQYF
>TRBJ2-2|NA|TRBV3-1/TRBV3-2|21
CASSQALLAGETGTNTGELFF
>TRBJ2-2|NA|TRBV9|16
CASSVGVRGLTGELFF
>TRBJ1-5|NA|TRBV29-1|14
CSARLYGLDQPQHF
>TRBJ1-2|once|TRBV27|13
CASSSNTNYGYTF
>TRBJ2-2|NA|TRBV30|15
CAWRSGGRGTGELFF
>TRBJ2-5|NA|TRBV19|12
CASKDRGETQYF
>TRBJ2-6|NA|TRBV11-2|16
CASSRLQGTGANVLTF
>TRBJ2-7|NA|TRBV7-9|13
CASSPPPSYEQYF
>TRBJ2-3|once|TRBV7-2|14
CASSRGGPADTQYF
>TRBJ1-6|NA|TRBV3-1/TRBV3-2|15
CASSQGDSPNSPLHF
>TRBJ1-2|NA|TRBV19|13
CASSIDTGYGYTF
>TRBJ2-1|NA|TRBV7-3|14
CASSRDGSGRMPIF
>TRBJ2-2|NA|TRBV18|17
CASSPVISGGSTGELFF
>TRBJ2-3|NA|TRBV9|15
CASSVRAGLTDTQYF
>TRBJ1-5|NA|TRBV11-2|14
CASSASSTGGPQHF
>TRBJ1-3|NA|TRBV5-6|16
CASSLGPLGSGNTIYF
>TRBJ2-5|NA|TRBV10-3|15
CAISAQGGKGETQYF
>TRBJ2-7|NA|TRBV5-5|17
CASSSRDRGMRGYEQYF
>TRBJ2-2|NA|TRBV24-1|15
CATSRRGQGTGELFF
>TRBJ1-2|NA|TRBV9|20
CASSPEGQVDRVGESYGYTF
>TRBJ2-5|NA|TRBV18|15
CASSLRGTGEETQYF
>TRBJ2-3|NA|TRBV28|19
CASSWLAGGSSLSTDTQYF